This paragraph reports one T cell receptor beta chain. No antigen is known for it. No clone much larger than this one lies a single base away; base qualities are absent. V lost 6 bases and J lost 5 bases; the stretch between them is 20 bases long. The CDR3 holds 14 amino acids from the cysteine to the phenylalanine. The sequence is cut down to CDR3 DNA, 42 bases in frame from base 1. CDR1 and CDR2 are read off the germline V gene as SQVTM and ANQGSEA. The record originates from a study of beta chain features in type 1 diabetes (dated by TCRdb to between 2017 and 2018). The study in broad terms: No differences in mean age, gender distribution, total cell number or subset yield were found between patients and healthy donors. Across all samples, around 99 million sorted cells were examined, and cell number per subset correlated strongly with RNA yield. In the study, TCRB repertoires of sorted circulating CD4+ T cell subsets from recently diagnosed type 1 diabetes patients were compared with those of matched healthy donors. Regulatory and stem cell-like memory subsets were isolated from only 8 patients and about 8 healthy donors, whereas naive and central memory subsets came from all 28 donors.

Study-level results and caveats: PCR may preferentially amplify shorter templates, but because patient and control samples were amplified and corrected together, any resulting skew would affect both groups equally. Because the HLA sub-analyses included only small numbers of individuals, any influence of HLA type on TCRB rearrangement was left unresolved. Type 1 diabetes patients showed a moderate but significant shortening of TCRB CDR3 length in all four CD4+ subsets. At VDJ recombination sites, patients with type 1 diabetes made fewer insertions and deleted more nucleotides, a pattern implying thymic rearrangement abnormalities. Because cDNA was sequenced instead of genomic DNA, activated cells with high expression could be over-represented, although the groups did not differ in activation or CD3 levels. Naive, central memory and regulatory TCRB repertoires appeared to be more alike among patients than among healthy donors.

The entire amount of isolated RNA was reverse transcribed using the High Capacity cDNA Reverse Transcription Kit, so the sequenced TCRB transcripts were expressed ones. Deep immunoSEQ sequencing was performed on naive, central memory and regulatory T cell samples, with an average of around 3.5 million total reads per sample. Sorted cells were lysed in RLT buffer, and RNA was extracted using DNase-treated RNeasy Micro or Mini kits according to cell number. To prevent cross-contamination, every cell subset was processed on its own, while patient and healthy donor samples were processed together. TCRB sequences were amplified from cDNA with the immunoSEQ multiplex PCR, producing 87-bp fragments spanning the CDR3 region. Sequencing of the amplicons was performed on the Illumina HiSeq platform. Per the authors' processing: Synthetic template baselines were used to correct PCR bias computationally, reads within Hamming distance 2 were collapsed together, and singletons that could not be merged were discarded. By aligning reads against IMGT, V, D and J genes, CDR3 length, and insertions or deletions at six rearrangement sites were assigned. Within each subset, clonotype counts were normalized to sorted cell number, after which true diversity and Gini coefficients were computed with the tcR R package. Repertoire sharing was quantified using the overlap coefficient calculated on TCRB nucleotide sequences. Out-of-frame TCRB sequences from naive cells were analyzed as a proxy for the pre-selection repertoire. What TCRdb holds here is the immuneACCESS table cut down to in-frame rearrangements. Part of the clones is not present; checked against another copy, under half of the missing clones reflect an unresolved V gene, and the others are unexplained. V, J and clone size were drawn from that table, and D and trimming were deduced from the DNA. The sample data list around 310,000 clones, and around an eighth of these were observed just once. The ten largest clones take up 0.015% of the sample.

From each donor, a single peripheral blood sample of 95 to 150 mL on average was drawn into heparinised tubes. Naive, central memory, regulatory and stem cell-like memory CD4+ T cells were sorted on a BD FACSAria II using a panel including CD45RO, CCR7, CD25, CD127, CD95 and CD27. Purity was above 95% for every sorted population. PBMCs were separated immediately by Lymphoprep density gradient centrifugation and were stained directly, without being cultured. So that batch effects would be minimized, each experiment stained and sorted samples in pairs, pairing one healthy donor with one patient. This sequence originates from a woman under 30 with type 1 diabetes. The chain joins TRBV29-1 to TRBJ2-7; 6 matching bases give a weak D call of TRBD2. Sequencing was carried out using naive CD4+ T cells from blood. The cell subset or site label, as the study defines it: true naive CD4+ T cells. In nucleotides, the sequence is TGCAGCGTCGGCCTTATTAGCGGACCCAACGAGCAGTACTTC. Translated, this gives CSVGLISGPNEQYF.